One sample yielded the 15 T cell receptor beta chains listed below, sequenced in a study of T cell responses to AZD1222 COVID-19 vaccine. The method was immunoSEQ multiplex PCR; TCRdb's version includes in-frame clones alone and lacks a portion of them. In the table there are around 94,000 clones, roughly 80% of which are singletons. The sequences come from peripheral blood, collected on day 0 of AZD1222 vaccination. These receptors originate from an adult in good health.

The gene calls are TRBV20-1 and TRBJ1-1, with no clear D. This CDR3 comprises 11 residues. Germline assignment: CDR1 DFQATT and CDR2 SNEGSKA (reference sequence). V dropped 6 bases and J dropped 0 bases, with 5 bases sitting between them. CDR3 region: CSAPLNTEAFF. CDR3 in DNA: TGCAGTGCGCCTCTGAACACTGAAGCTTTCTTT.

V and J are TRBV19 and TRBJ1-2; D perhaps matches TRBD1 (6 bases). Germline V gene lookup returns CDR1 LNHDA and CDR2 SQIVND (reference sequence). CDR3 length: 14 residues. V was trimmed by 5 bases and J by 2 bases, leaving 12 bases between them. CDR3 nucleotides: TGTGCCAGTAGTGGGCGGGACACCAACTATGGCTACACCTTC. Translation gives CASSGRDTNYGYTF.

The V call is TRBV6-5, the J call TRBJ1-1; TRBD1 aligns across 8 bases. In germline, CDR1 is MNHEY, CDR2 SVGAGI. J lost 3 bases, V lost 2 bases, and 5 bases had no gene match. This CDR3 has 15 residues. CDR3 in DNA: TGTGCCAGCAGTTACCTCGCAGGGGGCGACACTGAAGCTTTCTTT. This sequence encodes CASSYLAGGDTEAFF.

This clone showed up just once. V and J are TRBV27 and TRBJ1-6, with a tentative D call TRBD1 (6 bases). With 6 bases removed from V and 3 bases from J, the gap between germline ends came to 9 bases. Looked up from germline, CDR1 is MNHEY and CDR2 is SMNVEV (reference sequence). This CDR3 spans 14 amino acids. The chain's CDR3 is CASRATGYNSPLHF. The CDR3 DNA sequence: TGTGCCAGCAGAGCGACAGGCTATAATTCACCCCTCCACTTT.

This clone was observed a single time. This chain connects TRBV12-3 or TRBV12-4 to TRBJ1-2, with TRBD1 as a possible D gene (6 bases). Trimming pared 5 bases from V and 8 bases from J, leaving 15 bases between. The CDR3 consists of 13 residues. CDR3: CASSPGGFAGYTF. The CDR3 DNA is TGTGCCAGCAGTCCCGGGGGCTTTGCGGGCTACACCTTC.

The chain is built from TRBV5-6 and TRBJ1-1; D is possibly TRBD1 (6 bases). The V end lost 5 bases, the J end lost 11 bases, and 16 bases lay between the germline ends. The CDR3 is made up of 12 amino acids. Per the germline V gene, CDR1 is SGHDT and CDR2 is YYEEEE. Here the CDR3 reads CASRGGPGVAFF. In DNA form, the CDR3 reads TGTGCCAGCAGGGGGGGGCCGGGGGTGGCTTTCTTT.

The chain recombines TRBV7-9 with TRBJ2-2; 9 bases map to TRBD2. The CDR3 totals 16 residues. J gave up 6 bases and V 3 bases, and 8 bases lay outside the gene matches. Looked up from germline, CDR1 is SEHNR and CDR2 is FQNEAQ (reference sequence). The CDR3 DNA reads as TGTGCCAGCAGCTTTCCCCTAGTAGCGGGAGCCGGGGAGCTGTTTTTT. This codes for CASSFPLVAGAGELFF. Supplemented by reference TRBV7-9 and TRBJ2-2, the full variable domain reads DTGVSQNPRHKITKRGQNVTFRCDPISEHNRLYWYRQTLGQGPEFLTYFQNEAQLEKSRLLSDRFSAERPKGSFSTLEIQRTEQGDSAMYLCASSFPLVAGAGELFFGEGSRLTVL.

V usage is TRBV15 and J usage is TRBJ2-6; D might be TRBD1 (6 bases). This CDR3 comprises 16 residues. Germline lookup yields CDR1 LNHNV and CDR2 YYDKDF (reference sequence). Trimming cost V 0 bases and J 15 bases, with 21 bases left between them. In nucleotides, the CDR3 is TGTGCCACCAGCAGAGAGCTGACAGGTTGGGGCTTAGACCTGACTTTC. Protein sequence: CATSRELTGWGLDLTF.

This clone was detected once. The rearrangement links TRBV9 to TRBJ2-1; D is undetermined. This CDR3 has 15 amino acids. Germline CDR1 and CDR2: SGDLS and YYNGEE. Trimming pared 0 bases from V and 8 bases from J, leaving 15 bases between. The CDR3 loop reads CASSVVPLASHEQFF. CDR3 sequence (DNA): TGTGCCAGCAGCGTAGTCCCCCTGGCATCCCATGAGCAGTTCTTC.

The chain links TRBV27 to TRBJ2-7; D possibly corresponds to TRBD1 (6 bases). From germline, CDR1 is MNHEY and CDR2 SMNVEV (reference sequence). There are 14 residues in the CDR3. V shed 5 bases and J shed 4 bases, with 15 bases lying between them. CDR3 region: CASSHADRRYEQYV. In DNA form, the CDR3 reads TGTGCCAGCAGTCACGCCGACAGGAGGTACGAGCAGTACGTC.

The chain employs TRBV7-8 and TRBJ1-3; D not resolved. Trimming left V 4 bases short and J 1 base short, with 8 bases between. The CDR3 is 14 residues long. Germline CDR1 reads SGHVS; CDR2 reads FQNEAQ. CDR3 region: CASSYTHSGNTIYF. The CDR3 nucleotides are TGTGCCAGCAGCTACACACATTCTGGAAACACCATATATTTT.

The CDR3 nucleotides are TGTGCCAGCAGTTACCCGGGGACAGGGGGGAACACTGAAGCTTTCTTT. Translated, it gives CASSYPGTGGNTEAFF. V usage is TRBV6-5 and J usage is TRBJ1-1; 11 bases line up with TRBD1. Germline loops: CDR1 MNHEY, CDR2 SVGAGI. There are 16 residues in the CDR3. V dropped 2 bases and J dropped 1; count of bases not matched to a gene: 3.

The J gene is TRBJ2-5, the V gene TRBV24-1; tentative D call: TRBD1 (6 bases). Deletions cut 3 bases from V and 4 bases from J, with 14 bases between. The CDR3 is 15 residues long. Germline loops: CDR1 KGHDR, CDR2 SFDVKD. This CDR3 is CATSDPLTGSETQYF. In DNA, the CDR3 is TGTGCCACCAGTGATCCGCTCACAGGGTCAGAGACCCAGTACTTC.

The V gene is TRBV12-3 or TRBV12-4, the J gene TRBJ1-5; the D is unclear. This CDR3 contains 13 residues. The germline V and J ends were trimmed by 5 bases and 5 bases, with 10 bases remaining between them. CDR3 nucleotide sequence: TGTGCCAGCAGTCAGGACCGTTATCAGCCCCAGCATTTT. Translated: CASSQDRYQPQHF.

This chain links TRBV5-4 with TRBJ2-1; 13 positions match TRBD2. Trimming took 4 bases from V and 14 from J; bases not matched to a gene: 15. The V gene's germline CDR1 is SGHNT and CDR2 YYREEE (reference sequence). The CDR3 extends over 16 amino acids. This chain's CDR3 is CASSARLAGGLRGEFF. The DNA for the CDR3 is TGTGCCAGCAGCGCCAGACTAGCGGGAGGACTAAGGGGAGAGTTCTTC.